The table lists the clone carrying this T cell receptor (beta chain) with a few counts. Its cognate antigen is unknown. This record belongs to a study of T-cell memory formation after mild COVID-19. MiXCR, run by TCRdb on the 5' RACE reads, gives a single entry per CDR3 protein. This sample has about 260,000 distinct CDR3 sequences, with approximately 7.6% found just once. Study-wide results and limits: Among CD4+ contracting clones, most were CM and EM, and CD8+ ones EMRA. Some clones that responded turned up in pre-infection memory, which suggests that cross-reactive memory joined in.

There are 15 residues in the CDR3. The V and J ends lost 3 bases and 5 bases respectively, with 13 bases between them. Germline CDR1 SGHAT, CDR2 FQNNGV. The chain has TRBV11-2 and TRBJ1-4; D possibly corresponds to TRBD1 (5 bases). What was sequenced was PBMCs or a T cell subset sorted from them (not recorded which). The TCR sequence derives from a man aged 18 to 30 who had mild COVID-19 (a few samples of this study predate the infection). Cell type and time point are not known. The CDR3 DNA follows: TGTGCCAGCAGCTTGGTTGGGGCGTTCAATGAAAAACTGTTTTTT. Translation: CASSLVGAFNEKLFF.